This record concerns one T cell receptor beta chain sequence. Its specificity is not known. Regulatory T cells were sorted from blood as CD4+ CD25-high CD127-low cells. The germline V and J ends were trimmed by 6 bases and 3 bases, with 12 bases remaining between them. The CDR3 is 14 residues long. Germline V gene data show CDR1 as MNHEY and CDR2 as SMNVEV (reference sequence). Generated by immunoSEQ multiplex PCR, the TCRdb table keeps only in-frame clones and is missing some. Among about 19,000 clones listed, about nine tenths were seen once. This sample is part of a study of regulatory and conventional T cells in RAG deficiency. General study findings and limits: Omenn patients showed >90% Treg-Tconv overlap and shorter CDR3 lengths. Omenn syndrome and CID/AS patients had roughly 100-fold fewer unique Treg TCR beta sequences, versus around 9.4-fold elsewhere. Control T-cell subsets had markedly higher Shannon entropy and lower Simpson indices than RAG-deficient patients.

Another study also made use of these data, one on regulatory T cells. From that report: The primer mix had 52 TRBV and 13 TRBJ primers. Patient repertoires had restricted TRB V-J pairs and skewed V and J usage, most in Tregs.

The genes are TRBV27 and TRBJ2-1, with D tentatively TRBD2 (6 bases). Source material: Tregs sorted from blood. The source of this sequence is a human donor in good health. CDR3 sequence reads: CASRQWGDYNEQFF. As DNA, the CDR3 is TGTGCCAGCAGACAATGGGGGGACTACAATGAGCAGTTCTTC.